This T cell receptor beta chain was sequenced for a study of blood T cell repertoires in COVID-19. The sample holds one count of this clone. The length of the CDR3 is 16 residues. Germline CDR1 GTSNPN, CDR2 SVGIG (reference sequence). V dropped 1 base and J dropped 5; count of bases not matched to a gene: 13. The method was immunoSEQ multiplex PCR; TCRdb's version includes in-frame clones alone and lacks a portion of them. The sample consists of about 200,000 clones, roughly 90% of them appearing once. Participants were placed into cohorts based on the clinical history they reported. Specimen: PBMCs or T cells enriched from blood (not recorded which). The chain has TRBV30 and TRBJ1-2, with 7 nucleotides matching TRBD1. The TCR was taken from a young woman who had recovered from COVID-19. The CDR3 is CAWSEGGQLGVYGYTF. CDR3 sequence (DNA): TGTGCCTGGAGTGAAGGGGGACAGTTAGGGGTATATGGCTACACCTTC.